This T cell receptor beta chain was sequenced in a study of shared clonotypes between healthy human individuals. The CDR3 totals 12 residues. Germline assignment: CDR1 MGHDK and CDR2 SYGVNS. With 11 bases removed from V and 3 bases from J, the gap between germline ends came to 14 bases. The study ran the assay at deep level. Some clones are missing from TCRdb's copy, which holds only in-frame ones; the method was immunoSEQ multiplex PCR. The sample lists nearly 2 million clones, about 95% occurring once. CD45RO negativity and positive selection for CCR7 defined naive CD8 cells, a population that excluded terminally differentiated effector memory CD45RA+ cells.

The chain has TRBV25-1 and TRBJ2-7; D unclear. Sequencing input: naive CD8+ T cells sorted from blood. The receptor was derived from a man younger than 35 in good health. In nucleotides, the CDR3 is TGTGCCGGCTCAACGGATGTCTACGAGCAGTACTTC. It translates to CAGSTDVYEQYF.